The 3 T cell receptor beta chains in this list originate from one sample, sequenced in a study of blood T cell repertoires in COVID-19. Profiled with immunoSEQ multiplex PCR; TCRdb holds only in-frame clones, not every one. This sample has around 66,000 clones; around four fifths occur once, and the top ten carry about 9.8%. Material: peripheral blood. Receptor source: a human donor in a cohort sampled during active COVID-19.

The chain recombines TRBV19 with TRBJ2-7; the match to TRBD2 covers 8 bases. V dropped 0 bases and J dropped 2; count of bases not matched to a gene: 12. Germline V gives CDR1 LNHDA, CDR2 SQIVND (reference sequence). The CDR3 totals 18 residues. The CDR3 sequence: CASSIEYNLAGNPYEQYF. In DNA form, the CDR3 reads TGTGCCAGTAGTATAGAGTACAACCTAGCGGGCAACCCCTACGAGCAGTACTTC.

The CDR3 is CASSLSRSETQYF. CDR3 coding DNA: TGTGCCAGCAGTTTAAGCCGGTCAGAGACCCAGTACTTC. The genes are TRBV28 and TRBJ2-5; D remains unclear. This CDR3 is built from 13 residues. In germline, CDR1 is MDHEN, CDR2 SYDVKM. Trimming took 2 bases from V and 4 from J, leaving 8 bases between them.

The gene calls are TRBV7-9 and TRBJ2-7, with 14 nucleotides matching TRBD2. V dropped 5 bases and J dropped 5; count of bases not matched to a gene: 8. The CDR3 sequence is 16 residues long. Germline CDR1 reads SEHNR; CDR2 reads FQNEAQ (reference sequence). CDR3 residues: CASSPGGLAGVNEQYF. The CDR3 DNA is TGTGCCAGCAGCCCAGGGGGACTAGCGGGAGTAAACGAGCAGTACTTC.